This TCR beta chain was identified during a study of cytomegalovirus exposure and HLA in healthy donors. General study results and limits: Follow-up analysis later connected one missense variant in DCLRE1C with trimming of TCR beta V- and J-genes. Sequencing likely caused a cluster of highly shared sequence variants. Solely CMV serostatus was available to characterize immune exposure. According to the study, 180 or so TCR beta chains were cytomegalovirus-associated.

A multiplex PCR was run with 60 Vbeta primers and 13 Jbeta primers. The repertoire was sequenced with immunoSEQ multiplex PCR; TCRdb's copy has only in-frame clones and lacks some. The sample lists over 95,000 clones, more than 65% occurring once. A word on this clone: Its antigen is as yet unknown.

V lost 0 bases, J lost 2 bases, and 7 bases stayed unmatched. The CDR3 contains 16 residues. Germline V gives CDR1 LNHNV, CDR2 YYDKDF (reference sequence). This clonotype originated in a man in his forties in good health and CMV-seropositive. Sequences were obtained from PBMCs. The chain couples TRBV15 to TRBJ2-7, with 7 bases identical to TRBD1. CDR3 residues: CATSRDDTGAAYEQYF. The CDR3 DNA is TGTGCCACCAGCAGAGACGACACAGGGGCAGCCTACGAGCAGTACTTC.